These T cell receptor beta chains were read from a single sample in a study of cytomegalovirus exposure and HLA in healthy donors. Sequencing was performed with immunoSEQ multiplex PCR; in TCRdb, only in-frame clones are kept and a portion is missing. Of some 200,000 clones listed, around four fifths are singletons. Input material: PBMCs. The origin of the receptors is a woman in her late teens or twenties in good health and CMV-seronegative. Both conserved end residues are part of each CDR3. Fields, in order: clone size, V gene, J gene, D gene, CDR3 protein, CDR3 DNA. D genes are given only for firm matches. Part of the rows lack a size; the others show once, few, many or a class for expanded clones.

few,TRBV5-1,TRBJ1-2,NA,CASSLGSGNPPYGYTF,TGCGCCAGCAGCTTGGGCTCAGGGAATCCCCCATATGGCTACACCTTC
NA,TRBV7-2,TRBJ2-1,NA,CASSLEEVNNEQFF,TGTGCCAGCAGCTTAGAGGAGGTAAACAATGAGCAGTTCTTC
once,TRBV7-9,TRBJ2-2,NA,CASSFGGNTGELFF,TGTGCCAGCAGCTTTGGAGGGAACACCGGGGAGCTGTTTTTT
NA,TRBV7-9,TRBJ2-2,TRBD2,CASSPVGLANGELFF,TGTGCCAGCAGCCCAGTAGGACTAGCGAACGGGGAGCTGTTTTTT
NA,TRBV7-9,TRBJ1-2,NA,CASSFGEPTNYGYTF,TGTGCCAGCAGCTTCGGGGAACCGACTAACTATGGCTACACCTTC
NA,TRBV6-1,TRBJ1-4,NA,CASSEREEEKLFF,TGTGCCAGCAGTGAAAGGGAGGAAGAAAAACTGTTTTTT
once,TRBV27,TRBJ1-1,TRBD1,CASSRLGQGFMNTEAFF,TGTGCCAGCAGCCGACTGGGACAGGGTTTCATGAACACTGAAGCTTTCTTT
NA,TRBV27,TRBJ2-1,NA,CASSLSGYEQFF,TGTGCCAGCAGTTTAAGCGGCTATGAGCAGTTCTTC
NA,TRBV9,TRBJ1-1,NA,CASSVTGGNTEAFF,TGTGCCAGCAGCGTAACGGGGGGAAACACTGAAGCTTTCTTT
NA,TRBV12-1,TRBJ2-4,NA,CASSFGRNIQYF,TGTGCCAGCAGCTTTGGCAGAAACATTCAGTACTTC
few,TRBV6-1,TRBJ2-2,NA,CASSFRVEELFF,TGTGCCAGCAGTTTCAGGGTAGAGGAGCTGTTTTTT
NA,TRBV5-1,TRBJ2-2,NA,CASSLGGVSTGELFF,TGCGCCAGCAGCTTGGGCGGGGTCAGCACCGGGGAGCTGTTTTTT
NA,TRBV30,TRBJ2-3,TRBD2,CAGTTSGGTDTQYF,TGTGCCGGTACAACTAGCGGAGGCACAGATACGCAGTATTTT
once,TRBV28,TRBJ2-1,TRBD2,CASNLGGRNEQFF,TGTGCCAGCAATTTGGGAGGGCGCAATGAGCAGTTCTTC
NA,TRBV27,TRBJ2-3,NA,CASHSGFDTQYF,TGTGCCAGCCATTCGGGTTTTGATACGCAGTATTTT
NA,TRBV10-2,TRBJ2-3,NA,CASSESEGRDTQYF,TGCGCCAGCAGTGAGTCGGAGGGGAGAGATACGCAGTATTTT
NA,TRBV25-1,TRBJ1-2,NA,CASSDGFRSAGYTF,TGTGCCAGCAGTGACGGTTTCCGATCCGCGGGATACACCTTC
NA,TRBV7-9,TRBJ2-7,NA,CASSSTRGLALGSYEQYF,TGTGCCAGCAGCTCCACTAGGGGTCTAGCGCTAGGCTCCTACGAGCAGTACTTC
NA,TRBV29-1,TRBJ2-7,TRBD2,CSVAGSGYGEQYF,TGCAGCGTTGCAGGTAGCGGGTATGGTGAGCAGTACTTC
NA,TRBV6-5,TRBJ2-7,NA,CASSYVAGWTEQYF,TGTGCCAGCAGTTACGTTGCGGGTTGGACTGAGCAGTACTTC
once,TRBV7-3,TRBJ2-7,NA,CASSSPQGRPYEQYF,TGTGCCAGCAGCTCCCCCCAGGGGAGACCCTACGAGCAGTACTTC
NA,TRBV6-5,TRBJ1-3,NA,CASSYSADYSGNTIYF,TGTGCCAGCAGTTACTCGGCGGACTACTCTGGAAACACCATATATTTT
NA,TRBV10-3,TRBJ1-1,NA,CAISESQGRNTEAFF,TGTGCCATCAGTGAGTCGCAGGGCCGGAACACTGAAGCTTTCTTT
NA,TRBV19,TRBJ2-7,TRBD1,CASRTSGQGIYEQYF,TGTGCCAGTAGGACCTCGGGACAGGGAATCTACGAGCAGTACTTC
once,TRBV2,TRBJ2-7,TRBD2,CASRWEGWYEQYF,TGTGCCAGCAGATGGGAGGGGTGGTACGAGCAGTACTTC